These 25 T cell receptor beta chains were sequenced from one sample in a study of early T cells in non-severe SARS-CoV-2 infection. TCRdb re-called the 5' RACE reads with MiXCR, one entry per CDR3 protein. The sample lists tens of thousands of distinct CDR3 sequences; approximately 13% were seen once. Sequencing was done on a sample of whole blood. These receptors were collected from an adult who was a healthcare worker with PCR-confirmed SARS-CoV-2 infection or an uninfected control (not recorded which).

This clonotype has only a few counts. This chain connects TRBV29-1 to TRBJ2-3; 7 positions match TRBD2. The CDR3 totals 11 residues. Germline V gene sequence: CDR1 SQVTM, CDR2 ANQGSEA. V was clipped by 7 bases and J by 5 bases; unmatched bases: 3. The CDR3 here is CSGGLIDTQYF. CDR3 DNA sequence: TGCAGCGGGGGACTAATAGATACGCAGTATTTT.

V and J are TRBV2 and TRBJ2-2; no firm D call. Germline-derived CDR1 and CDR2 are SNHLY and FYNNEI. The length of the CDR3 is 12 residues. The V end lost 6 bases, the J end lost 3 bases, and 5 bases lay between the germline ends. The CDR3 protein is CASSMHTGELFF. CDR3 in DNA: TGTGCCAGCAGCATGCACACCGGGGAGCTGTTTTTT.

This clonotype was counted only a few times. The chain couples TRBV29-1 to TRBJ1-4; weak D call: TRBD1 (5 bases). CDR3 size: 12 residues. Trimming pared 7 bases from V and 7 bases from J, leaving 13 bases between. In germline, CDR1 is SQVTM, CDR2 ANQGSEA. The CDR3 DNA sequence: TGCAGCGCCGCGCGGGGGGGTGAAAAACTGTTTTTT. Encoded protein: CSAARGGEKLFF.

This clonotype was seen only a few times. The rearrangement uses TRBV28 and TRBJ1-4, with TRBD1 matching 8 bases. V was clipped by 8 bases and J by 6 bases; unmatched bases: 5. Per the germline V gene, CDR1 is MDHEN and CDR2 is SYDVKM. The CDR3 has 13 residues. The CDR3 sequence: CASGGQGDEKLFF. The CDR3 nucleotides read TGTGCCAGCGGTGGACAGGGAGATGAAAAACTGTTTTTT.

V usage is TRBV9 and J usage is TRBJ2-1; TRBD2 aligns across 8 bases. V was clipped by 6 bases and J by 6 bases; unmatched bases: 8. Per germline, CDR1 SGDLS and CDR2 YYNGEE. This CDR3 spans 14 amino acids. The DNA of the CDR3 is TGTGCCAGCACCCCAGGAGGGACTAGCAATGAGCAGTTCTTC. Translated: CASTPGGTSNEQFF.

This clonotype showed up many times. V gene TRBV5-1 combines with J gene TRBJ2-5; D perhaps matches TRBD1 (5 bases). V was cut by 0 bases and J by 2 bases, with 11 bases left in between. The germline V gene has CDR1 SGHRS and CDR2 YFSETQ. The CDR3 contains 15 residues. CDR3 DNA sequence: TGCGCCAGCAGCTTGGGACAGAAGGAACAAGAGACCCAGTACTTC. It specifies CASSLGQKEQETQYF.

There are many counts of this clonotype. V usage is TRBV29-1 and J usage is TRBJ1-1; D gene ambiguous. Trimming removed 5 bases at V and 3 bases at J, with 10 bases between. CDR1 and CDR2 from the germline V gene are SQVTM and ANQGSEA. The CDR3 has 12 residues. CDR3 in DNA: TGCAGCGTTCGCACGGGGTACACTGAAGCTTTCTTT. Translation gives CSVRTGYTEAFF.

In its sample, this clonotype was seen a few times. This chain joins TRBV27 and TRBJ1-5; D remains unclear. The CDR3 is 15 residues long. V lost 3 bases and J lost 4, with 13 bases in between. CDR1 and CDR2 from the germline V gene are MNHEY and SMNVEV (reference sequence). As DNA, the CDR3 is TGTGCCAGCAGTTTTGGGCTCGAGCCTAATCAGCCCCAGCATTTT. Protein product: CASSFGLEPNQPQHF.

The table lists this clonotype with many counts. The V call is TRBV6-5, the J call TRBJ2-2; 13 bases align to TRBD2. V lost 5 bases to trimming and J lost 3 bases; unmatched junction nucleotides: 6. Germline CDR1 MNHEY, CDR2 SVGAGI. This CDR3 has 17 residues. The CDR3 nucleotides are TGTGCCAGCAGTCACGGACTAGCGGGGGCCTACACCGGGGAGCTGTTTTTT. This translates into CASSHGLAGAYTGELFF.

This clonotype came up many times. The chain joins TRBV4-1 to TRBJ2-7, with 9 nucleotides matching TRBD1. Germline V gene sequence: CDR1 MGHRA, CDR2 YSYEKL. This CDR3 has 15 amino acids. The V gene end was trimmed by 3 bases and the J gene end by 5 bases; junction bases not matched to a gene: 8. Here the CDR3 reads CASSQLGQGKNEQYF. The CDR3 DNA reads as TGCGCCAGCAGCCAGTTAGGACAGGGGAAGAACGAGCAGTACTTC.

The chain is built from TRBV28 and TRBJ2-7; D may be TRBD2 (6 bases). CDR3 length: 16 amino acids. Germline V lookup: CDR1 MDHEN, CDR2 SYDVKM. V lost 7 bases to trimming and J lost 6 bases, with 25 bases between them. CDR3 amino acids: CASTIAGAGTPGEQYF. For the CDR3, the DNA is TGTGCCAGCACCATCGCCGGGGCGGGGACCCCTGGCGAGCAGTACTTC.

The chain employs TRBV9 and TRBJ1-3, with unresolved D. Trimming shortened V by 4 bases and J by 1 base, and 9 bases separated the two germline ends. Looked up from germline, CDR1 is SGDLS and CDR2 is YYNGEE. The CDR3 is 14 residues long. The CDR3 is CASSPPGSGNTIYF. Written as DNA, the CDR3 is TGTGCCAGCAGCCCCCCCGGATCTGGAAACACCATATATTTT.

This clonotype came up many times. The chain joins TRBV7-9 to TRBJ2-1; D may be TRBD1 (6 bases). The germline V gene has CDR1 SEHNR and CDR2 FQNEAQ (reference sequence). V gave up 4 bases and J gave up 0 bases, with 13 bases separating them. This CDR3 has 16 amino acids. The CDR3 here is CASSSRADSSYNEQFF. For the CDR3, the DNA is TGTGCCAGCAGCTCGAGAGCGGACAGCTCCTACAATGAGCAGTTCTTC.

This clonotype was seen ten or more times. The V and J genes are TRBV6-5 and TRBJ2-7, with TRBD1 matching 7 bases. From germline, CDR1 is MNHEY and CDR2 SVGAGI. V trimming: 4 bases; J trimming: 4 bases; junction bases outside the gene matches: 10. There are 15 residues in the CDR3. As DNA, the CDR3 is TGTGCCAGCAGTTCTAGACAGGGCGGTGGTTACGAGCAGTACTTC. Amino acid sequence: CASSSRQGGGYEQYF.

This clonotype was observed many times. This chain uses TRBV2 with TRBJ2-2, with 9 bases matching TRBD2. Germline V gene data show CDR1 as SNHLY and CDR2 as FYNNEI. The CDR3 is 16 residues long. V gave up 6 bases and J gave up 7 bases; unmatched junction bases: 12. The CDR3 here is CASRQPGTSWSGELFF. CDR3 bases: TGTGCCAGCAGACAACCCGGGACTAGCTGGAGCGGGGAGCTGTTTTTT.

There are a few counts of this clonotype. The CDR3 bases are TGTGCCAGCAGCTTGGCGGGTGAAGCTTTCTTT. It translates to CASSLAGEAFF. The genes are TRBV11-2 and TRBJ1-1; D remains unclear. CDR3 length: 11 residues. V lost 3 bases and J 7 bases, leaving 6 bases between the germline ends. CDR1 is SGHAT and CDR2 is FQNNGV in the germline V gene. The full variable domain, its missing parts supplied by reference TRBV11-2 and TRBJ1-1, is EAGVAQSPRYKIIEKRQSVAFWCNPISGHATLYWYQQILGQGPKLLIQFQNNGVVDDSQLPKDRFSAERLKGVDSTLKIQPAKLEDSAVYLCASSLAGEAFFGQGTRLTVV.

There are many counts of this clonotype. This chain links TRBV20-1 with TRBJ1-6; TRBD1 might be the D (5 bases). V shed 5 bases and J shed 7 bases, with 15 bases lying between them. Per germline, CDR1 DFQATT and CDR2 SNEGSKA (reference sequence). The CDR3 runs to 14 residues. CDR3 nucleotides: TGCAGTGCTGGTAATCAGGGAGAAAATTCACCCCTCCACTTT. It translates to CSAGNQGENSPLHF.

This clonotype was observed at least ten times. The junction and the germline gene differ at one end; a read error may be behind it. This chain connects TRBV5-1 to TRBJ1-2; TRBD1 aligns across 9 bases. The CDR3 runs to 15 residues. Germline CDR1 is SGHRS and CDR2 is YFSETQ. CDR3 amino acids: CASSFTGGGNDGYTF. As DNA, the CDR3 is TGCGCCAGCAGCTTCACAGGGGGCGGTAACGATGGCTACACCTTC.

This clonotype came up many times. The genes are TRBV11-2 and TRBJ1-6; D possibly corresponds to TRBD1 (5 bases). This CDR3 has 15 residues. V lost 5 bases and J lost 6, with 14 bases in between. Germline assignment: CDR1 SGHAT and CDR2 FQNNGV. The CDR3 reads CASSLFGTANSPLHF. The DNA of the CDR3 is TGTGCCAGCAGCCTGTTCGGGACCGCTAATTCACCCCTCCACTTT.

This clonotype was seen repeatedly, ten times or more. The gene calls are TRBV7-9 and TRBJ1-6; D gene unclear. This CDR3 region has 13 residues. Trimming pared 5 bases from V and 8 bases from J, leaving 10 bases between. The germline V gene encodes CDR1 SEHNR and CDR2 FQNEAQ (reference sequence). The CDR3 loop reads CASSLSADSPLHF. The CDR3, as DNA: TGTGCCAGCAGCCTGTCGGCGGATTCACCCCTCCACTTT.

This clonotype occurred many times. The chain combines TRBV7-8 with TRBJ2-5, with TRBD1 matching 7 bases. Germline CDR1 and CDR2: SGHVS and FQNEAQ. Losses at the gene ends were 3 bases for V and 3 bases for J; bases not matched to a gene: 16. The CDR3 spans 18 residues. CDR3 sequence: CASSFALTGNPNKETQYF. In nucleotides, the CDR3 is TGTGCCAGCAGCTTCGCTCTGACAGGGAATCCCAACAAAGAGACCCAGTACTTC.

The chain couples TRBV19 to TRBJ2-5; the D call may be TRBD1 or TRBD2 (5 bases each). Trimming shortened V by 5 bases and J by 2 bases, and 15 bases separated the two germline ends. From germline, CDR1 is LNHDA and CDR2 SQIVND (reference sequence). The CDR3 loop spans 15 amino acids. Here the CDR3 DNA reads TGTGCCAGTAGTGGGGGAGCAGCCAGTCAAGAGACCCAGTACTTC. This codes for CASSGGAASQETQYF.

This clonotype was found many times. The chain links TRBV5-5 to TRBJ2-7; 15 nucleotides align to TRBD2. The germline V gene encodes CDR1 SGHKS and CDR2 YYEKEE (reference sequence). The CDR3 runs to 19 residues. J gave up 4 bases and V 4 bases, and 15 bases lay outside the gene matches. The CDR3 spells CASSRLRTSGRAGSYEQYF. As DNA, the CDR3 is TGTGCCAGCAGCCGGTTGAGGACTAGCGGGAGGGCCGGGTCGTACGAGCAGTACTTC.

V gene TRBV4-1 combines with J gene TRBJ2-7, with unresolved D. Trimming removed 0 bases at V and 6 bases at J, with 15 bases between. Germline lookup yields CDR1 MGHRA and CDR2 YSYEKL. This CDR3 has 15 amino acids. The CDR3 here is CASSQDGRPMGEQYF. Here the CDR3 DNA reads TGCGCCAGCAGCCAAGACGGGCGGCCCATGGGCGAGCAGTACTTC.

In DNA, the CDR3 is TGTGCCGCACAGGGACCCCTCGAGCAGTACTTC. This gives the protein CAAQGPLEQYF. J is TRBJ2-7 and V is TRBV28, with a tentative D call TRBD1 (6 bases). Per germline, CDR1 MDHEN and CDR2 SYDVKM. This CDR3 is 11 amino acids long. Trimming pared 11 bases from V and 6 bases from J, leaving 14 bases between.